Included here is one TCR beta chain sequence, with context. What it recognizes is unknown. V lost 0 bases and J lost 4, with 15 bases in between. Germline V gene sequence: CDR1 LGHNA, CDR2 YNFKEQ. The CDR3 loop spans 17 amino acids. Using immunoSEQ multiplex PCR, the repertoire was profiled, and TCRdb retains in-frame clones only, with some absent. The table shows about 95,000 clones, with about 89% occurring only once. This sample was included in a study of T cell responses to AZD1222 COVID-19 vaccine. The study, taken as a whole, reports: Nearly half of unique spike-specific TCRs reportedly avoided B.1.351 and B.1.1.7 mutated regions.

The source was peripheral blood, collected on day 0 of AZD1222 vaccination. This TCR was sampled from an adult in good health. This chain uses TRBV4-2 with TRBJ1-4, with TRBD1 as a possible D gene (5 bases). CDR3 in DNA: TGTGCCAGCAGCCAAGATTTGAGGGGCTGGGGTAATGAAAAACTGTTTTTT. As protein: CASSQDLRGWGNEKLFF.